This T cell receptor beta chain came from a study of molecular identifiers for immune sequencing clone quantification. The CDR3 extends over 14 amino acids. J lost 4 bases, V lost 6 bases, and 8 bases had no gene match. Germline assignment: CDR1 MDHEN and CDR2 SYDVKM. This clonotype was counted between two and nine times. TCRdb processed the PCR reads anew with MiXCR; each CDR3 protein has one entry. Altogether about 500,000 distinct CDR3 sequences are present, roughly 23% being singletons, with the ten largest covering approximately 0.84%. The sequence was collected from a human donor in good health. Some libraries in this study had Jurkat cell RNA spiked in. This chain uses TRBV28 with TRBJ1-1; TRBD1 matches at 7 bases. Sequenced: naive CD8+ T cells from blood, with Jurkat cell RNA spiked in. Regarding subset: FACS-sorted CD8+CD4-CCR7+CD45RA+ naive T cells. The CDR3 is CASSLQGISTEAFF. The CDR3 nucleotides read TGTGCCAGCAGCTTACAGGGGATTTCCACTGAAGCTTTCTTT.